A single T cell receptor beta chain is shown here with its context. Its matching antigen is unknown. The protocol was immunoSEQ multiplex PCR, while the TCRdb copy is restricted to in-frame clones and leaves out a portion. The sample holds 2 million to 3 million clones; approximately 93% are singletons and the top ten take approximately 0.35%. The CDR3 consists of 15 residues. Germline V gives CDR1 SGHTA, CDR2 FQGNSA. V lost 0 bases to trimming and J lost 11 bases; unmatched junction nucleotides: 10. The sample belongs to a study of shared clonotypes between healthy human individuals. About the study: Each donor contributed plates that comprised three CD4 naive, three CD4 memory, two CD8 naive and one CD8 memory. Study observations and caveats: Sampling included only blood; tissue repertoires likely differ. The study found roughly 5% of naive CD4 clonotypes shared across four donors. The rarefaction results pointed to incomplete sorted-subset sequencing despite large depth.

The sequenced material came from naive CD4+ T cells from PBMCs. Subset denoted: CD45RA+ positively selected. The source of this sequence is a man between 18 and 29 years old in good health. Some clones in this sample may be carry-over from other donors' samples. V gene TRBV7-2 combines with J gene TRBJ2-1; 7 bases are a match to TRBD2. The CDR3 nucleotides read TGTGCCAGCAGCTTAGCGCGCGGGCTAGCGGAGAAGCAGTTCTTC. Its translation: CASSLARGLAEKQFF.